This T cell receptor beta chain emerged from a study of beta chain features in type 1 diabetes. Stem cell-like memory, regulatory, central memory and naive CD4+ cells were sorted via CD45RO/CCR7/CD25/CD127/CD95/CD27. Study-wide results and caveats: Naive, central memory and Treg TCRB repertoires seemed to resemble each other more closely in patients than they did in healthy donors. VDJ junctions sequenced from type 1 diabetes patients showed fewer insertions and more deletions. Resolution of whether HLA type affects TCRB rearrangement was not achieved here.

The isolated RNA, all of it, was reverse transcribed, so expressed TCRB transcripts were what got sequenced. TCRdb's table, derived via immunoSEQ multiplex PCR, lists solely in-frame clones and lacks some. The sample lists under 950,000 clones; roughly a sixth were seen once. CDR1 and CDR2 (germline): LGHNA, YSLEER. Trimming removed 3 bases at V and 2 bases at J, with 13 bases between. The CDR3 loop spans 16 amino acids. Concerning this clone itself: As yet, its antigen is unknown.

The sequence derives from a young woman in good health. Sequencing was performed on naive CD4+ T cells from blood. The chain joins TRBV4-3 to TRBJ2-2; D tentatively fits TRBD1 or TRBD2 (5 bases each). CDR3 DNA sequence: TGCGCCAGCAGCCACACCGGGACCGACAACACCGGGGAGCTGTTTTTT. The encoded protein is CASSHTGTDNTGELFF.